This TCR beta chain was observed in a study of blood T cell repertoires in COVID-19. Background on the study: Sample material is recorded as cDNA or gDNA derived from T cells, B-cell-depleted T cells, or PBMCs.

Per the original methods: Researchers report that nucleated cell counts were estimated from reference gene primer amplification. Produced via immunoSEQ multiplex PCR; TCRdb's table is partial and in-frame only. V, J and clone size reflect that table, while D and trimming were determined from the DNA. The sample yields approximately 240,000 clones, roughly 80% seen once. Unmatched junction bases numbered 10, after V lost 4 bases and J lost 7 bases. The CDR3 sequence is 15 residues long. Germline-derived CDR1 and CDR2 are MDHEN and SYDVKM. This TCR was recovered from a woman of 80 years or more with active or convalescent COVID-19. The chain has TRBV28 and TRBJ2-1, with 7 bases that match TRBD1. Sequencing used peripheral blood. The CDR3 reads CASSSPGQRINEQFF. In nucleotides, the CDR3 is TGTGCCAGCAGTTCGCCGGGACAGAGAATTAATGAGCAGTTCTTC.